The 23 T cell receptor beta chains in this list originate from one sample, sequenced in a study of blood T cell repertoires in COVID-19. Profiling relied on immunoSEQ multiplex PCR, and the TCRdb table lists in-frame clones only, not all of them. The sample lists 120,000 or so clones; 60% to 80% were seen once. The sample consisted of peripheral blood. These receptors originate from a human donor in a cohort sampled during active COVID-19.

This rearrangement joins TRBV2 to TRBJ1-6; TRBD1 is a possible D gene (5 bases). The CDR3 loop spans 16 amino acids. The germline V gene encodes CDR1 SNHLY and CDR2 FYNNEI. Between the trimmed V and J ends, which lost 3 bases and 3 bases, there was a span of 12 bases. CDR3 sequence: CASSDVRQLYNSPLHF. Written as DNA, the CDR3 is TGTGCCAGCAGTGACGTCCGACAGCTCTATAATTCACCCCTCCACTTT.

The V and J genes are TRBV6-1 and TRBJ2-7; D perhaps matches TRBD1 (6 bases). The V end lost 2 bases, the J end lost 3 bases, and 14 bases lay between the germline ends. Germline lookup yields CDR1 MNHNS and CDR2 SASEGT. The CDR3 is 15 residues long. CDR3 DNA sequence: TGTGCCAGCAGTGAAACCAGGGGACGCGTCTACGAGCAGTACTTC. It translates to CASSETRGRVYEQYF.

This clone turned up a few times. The rearrangement links TRBV19 to TRBJ2-2; no clear D. In germline, CDR1 is LNHDA, CDR2 SQIVND (reference sequence). V lost 3 bases and J 5 bases, leaving 10 bases between the germline ends. This CDR3 is built from 14 residues. This CDR3 reads CASSMAVSTGELFF. The CDR3 nucleotides read TGTGCCAGTAGTATGGCAGTTTCGACCGGGGAGCTGTTTTTT.

The rearrangement uses TRBV19 and TRBJ1-5, with D perhaps TRBD1 (5 bases). The CDR3 extends over 14 amino acids. Germline assignment: CDR1 LNHDA and CDR2 SQIVND (reference sequence). V dropped 1 base and J dropped 3 bases, with 7 bases sitting between them. CDR3 region: CASSIGQLNQPQHF. The CDR3 coding sequence is TGTGCCAGTAGTATAGGACAGCTCAATCAGCCCCAGCATTTT.

This chain connects TRBV27 to TRBJ2-1; D gene unclear. V lost 1 base to trimming and J lost 5 bases, with 9 bases between them. The CDR3 has 14 amino acids. From germline, CDR1 is MNHEY and CDR2 SMNVEV (reference sequence). CDR3: CASSLLMADNEQFF. The CDR3 nucleotides read TGTGCCAGCAGTTTATTAATGGCAGACAATGAGCAGTTCTTC.

The chain couples TRBV29-1 to TRBJ1-1; D may be TRBD1 (5 bases). Trimming left V 6 bases short and J 7 bases short, with 9 bases between. Germline V CDR1 and CDR2: SQVTM, ANQGSEA. The CDR3 totals 10 residues. CDR3: CSVRQREAFF. Written as DNA, the CDR3 is TGCAGCGTGCGACAGCGTGAAGCTTTCTTT.

This clone has more than one count but fewer than ten. The V gene is TRBV30, the J gene TRBJ2-7, with TRBD1 matching 8 bases. J lost 4 bases, V lost 1 base, and 6 bases had no gene match. CDR3 size: 14 residues. The germline CDR1 and CDR2 sequences are GTSNPN and SVGIG (reference sequence). The CDR3 protein is CAWSGGQASYEQYF. CDR3 sequence (DNA): TGTGCCTGGAGTGGGGGACAGGCCTCTTACGAGCAGTACTTC.

The rearrangement links TRBV10-2 to TRBJ2-7; 12 nucleotides match TRBD2. J was trimmed by 6 bases and V by 6 bases; bases with no gene match: 12. Germline lookup yields CDR1 WSHSY and CDR2 SAAADI. The CDR3 covers 16 residues. CDR3 DNA sequence: TGCGCCAGCAGCCCCCATCTAGCGGGAGGGCCAAGCGAGCAGTACTTC. It translates to CASSPHLAGGPSEQYF.

J is TRBJ1-1 and V is TRBV28; 12 bases map to TRBD1. This CDR3 has 16 residues. With V trimmed by 6 bases and J by 5 bases, 10 bases remained unmatched. Germline lookup yields CDR1 MDHEN and CDR2 SYDVKM. The CDR3 region has the DNA TGTGCCAGCAGATCGGCGGGACAGGGGGCTTTTACTGAAGCTTTCTTT. This translates into CASRSAGQGAFTEAFF.

The genes are TRBV28 and TRBJ2-7, with TRBD2 matching 8 bases. Germline assignment: CDR1 MDHEN and CDR2 SYDVKM. The CDR3 is made up of 14 amino acids. With V trimmed by 5 bases and J by 4 bases, 7 bases remained unmatched. CDR3 in amino acids: CASSANTGGYEQYF. The CDR3 DNA is TGTGCCAGCAGTGCTAATACGGGAGGGTACGAGCAGTACTTC. The full variable domain, completed using reference TRBV28 and TRBJ2-7, is DVKVTQSSRYLVKRTGEKVFLECVQDMDHENMFWYRQDPGLGLRLIYFSYDVKMKEKGDIPEGYSVSREKKERFSLILESASTNQTSMYLCASSANTGGYEQYFGPGTRLTVT.

V usage is TRBV19 and J usage is TRBJ2-7; 7 positions match TRBD1. Germline CDR1 is LNHDA and CDR2 is SQIVND (reference sequence). This CDR3 has 13 amino acids. The junction had 5 bases not matched to a gene; V was cut back by 7 bases and J by 2 bases. Written as DNA, the CDR3 is TGTGCCAGTACGGGGACAGAGACCTACGAGCAGTACTTC. It is translated as CASTGTETYEQYF. Based on the CDR3 plus reference TRBV19 and TRBJ2-7, the full variable domain is DGGITQSPKYLFRKEGQNVTLSCEQNLNHDAMYWYRQDPGQGLRLIYYSQIVNDFQKGDIAEGYSVSREKKESFPLTVTSAQKNPTAFYLCASTGTETYEQYFGPGTRLTVT.

The CDR3 sequence: CASSYTTGADTQYF. In nucleotides, the CDR3 is TGTGCCAGCAGTTACACGACAGGGGCGGATACGCAGTATTTT. The V gene is TRBV6-2 or TRBV6-3, the J gene TRBJ2-3, with 8 bases fitting TRBD1. V was clipped by 2 bases and J by 6 bases; unmatched bases: 4. Germline CDR1 is MNHEY and CDR2 is SVGEGT. The CDR3 contains 14 residues.

The DNA of the CDR3 is TGTGCCAGCAGTTTCACCGACAGGGAGTATCAGCCCCAGCATTTT. Its protein product is CASSFTDREYQPQHF. The chain combines TRBV28 with TRBJ1-5, with TRBD1 matching over 7 bases. The germline V gene encodes CDR1 MDHEN and CDR2 SYDVKM. After removal of 3 bases from V and 5 bases from J, the junction contained 7 bases not matched to a gene. The CDR3 contains 15 residues.

CDR3 amino acids: CASSGQGVLSGRFYNEQFF. In nucleotides, the CDR3 is TGTGCCAGCTCTGGACAGGGAGTGCTTAGCGGGAGATTTTACAATGAGCAGTTCTTC. The V and J genes are TRBV18 and TRBJ2-1; TRBD2 is a possible D gene (9 bases). V dropped 6 bases and J dropped 4 bases, with 28 bases sitting between them. This CDR3 contains 19 residues. The germline CDR1 and CDR2 sequences are KGHSH and LQKENI.

V gene TRBV28 combines with J gene TRBJ2-1, with 7 bases that match TRBD1. J gave up 3 bases and V 2 bases, and 4 bases lay outside the gene matches. The CDR3 contains 15 residues. Germline CDR1 is MDHEN and CDR2 is SYDVKM. The CDR3 sequence is CASSLEGAGYNEQFF. The CDR3 DNA is TGTGCCAGCAGTTTAGAGGGGGCTGGCTACAATGAGCAGTTCTTC.

This clone was seen only once. The chain carries TRBV29-1 and TRBJ2-7; TRBD2 is a possible D gene (6 bases). Germline-derived CDR1 and CDR2 are SQVTM and ANQGSEA. The CDR3 runs to 13 residues. The ends were cut back, 2 bases at V and 3 bases at J, with 11 bases in the middle. CDR3 bases: TGCAGCGTTGAACGTATGGGGGGCTACGAGCAGTACTTC. Protein sequence: CSVERMGGYEQYF.

The V and J genes are TRBV28 and TRBJ1-3; 9 bases match TRBD1. Trimming cost V 5 bases and J 0 bases; bases outside gene matches: 8. CDR3 length: 17 amino acids. Germline loops: CDR1 MDHEN, CDR2 SYDVKM. The CDR3 loop reads CASSATRDRVSGNTIYF. The CDR3 DNA reads as TGTGCCAGCAGTGCCACTCGGGACAGGGTCTCTGGAAACACCATATATTTT.

This clone showed up just once. This rearrangement joins TRBV19 to TRBJ1-2; 8 nucleotides align to TRBD1. The germline V gene has CDR1 LNHDA and CDR2 SQIVND (reference sequence). The CDR3 spans 12 residues. The junction had 4 bases not matched to a gene; V was cut back by 6 bases and J by 7 bases. Here the CDR3 reads CASSRTGLGYTF. The CDR3 DNA follows: TGTGCCAGTAGCCGGACAGGGCTTGGCTACACCTTC.

V and J are TRBV19 and TRBJ1-1; 7 nucleotides line up with TRBD1. Germline lookup yields CDR1 LNHDA and CDR2 SQIVND (reference sequence). The CDR3 runs 15 residues. Losses at the gene ends were 6 bases for V and 3 bases for J; bases not matched to a gene: 10. The CDR3 coding sequence is TGTGCCAGTAGGCGAAAACGGGACAGCCACACTGAAGCTTTCTTT. Translated, it gives CASRRKRDSHTEAFF. Filled out from reference TRBV19 and TRBJ1-1, the complete variable domain reads DGGITQSPKYLFRKEGQNVTLSCEQNLNHDAMYWYRQDPGQGLRLIYYSQIVNDFQKGDIAEGYSVSREKKESFPLTVTSAQKNPTAFYLCASRRKRDSHTEAFFGQGTRLTVV.

This chain uses TRBV5-8 with TRBJ2-7; no clear D gene. Germline lookup yields CDR1 SGHTS and CDR2 YDEGEE. Trimming took 2 bases from V and 8 from J, leaving 11 bases between them. CDR3 length: 12 residues. The CDR3 DNA sequence: TGTGCCAGCAGCTTAAAATCTACGAAGCAGTACTTC. It translates to CASSLKSTKQYF.

This clone was picked up many times. V is TRBV9 and J is TRBJ1-6; no definite D call. This CDR3 contains 15 residues. From germline, CDR1 is SGDLS and CDR2 YYNGEE. V shed 3 bases and J shed 8 bases, with 15 bases lying between them. The CDR3 DNA reads as TGTGCCAGCAGCGCCACCGGTTTTCCCGATTCACCCCTCCACTTT. Its translation: CASSATGFPDSPLHF.

This sequence joins TRBV6-6 and TRBJ1-1, with 7 bases that match TRBD1. The CDR3 is 15 residues long. CDR1 MNHNY and CDR2 SVGAGI come from the germline V gene (reference sequence). Unmatched junction bases numbered 3, after V lost 1 base and J lost 1 base. The CDR3: CASSYYYRGNTEAFF. The DNA of the CDR3 is TGTGCCAGCAGTTACTATTACAGGGGGAACACTGAAGCTTTCTTT.

This chain uses TRBV5-8 with TRBJ1-4; 7 bases match TRBD1. The ends lost 1 base at V and 7 bases at J; junction bases unmatched: 7. The CDR3 runs 15 residues. Germline CDR1 reads SGHTS; CDR2 reads YDEGEE. CDR3 protein: CASSLRQGRAEKLFF. CDR3 bases: TGTGCCAGCAGCTTGCGACAGGGAAGAGCTGAAAAACTGTTTTTT. The full variable domain, its missing parts supplied by reference TRBV5-8 and TRBJ1-4, is EAGVTQSPTHLIKTRGQQATLRCSPISGHTSVYWYQQALGLGLQFLLWYDEGEERNRGNFPPRFSGRQFPNYSSELNVNALELEDSALYLCASSLRQGRAEKLFFGSGTQLSVL.